A single T cell receptor (beta chain) is shown here with its context. Its antigen is unidentified. The time point is: newly diagnosed GD, antithyroid drugs for less than 3 months. Following extraction of RNA from PBMCs, that RNA was used to make the TCR library. The data were taken from a study of regulatory T cells in long-lasting Graves disease. Study outcomes and limitations: A greater number of public clonotypes (2,741) was shared by persistent patients than by new patients (approximately 1,000). Results may be inaccurate due to the small sample size. Persistent Graves' disease cases displayed lower TCR diversity than newly diagnosed ones.

The authors built TCR beta libraries using iRepertoire HTBI primers and Arm-PCR of CDR3 regions. TCRdb itself ran the multiplex PCR reads through MiXCR, one entry per CDR3 protein. The repertoire holds roughly 410,000 distinct CDR3 sequences, with over 14% as singletons. This CDR3 has 13 amino acids. The V gene end was trimmed by 3 bases and the J gene end by 7 bases; junction bases not matched to a gene: 4. Germline CDR1 and CDR2: SEHNR and FQNEAQ (reference sequence). This same sample was also taken into another study, of T cells in Graves' hyperthyroidism and ophthalmopathy. That source reports: In the first-round RT-PCR of the TCR CDR3, the HTBI primer set was used.

The chain recombines TRBV7-9 with TRBJ2-5; TRBD1 matches 8 bases. The TCR originated in a woman in her thirties or forties with Graves disease. This specimen was peripheral blood mononuclear cells (PBMCs), taken at new diagnosis, from a patient treated with antithyroid drugs. The DNA of the CDR3 is TGTGCCAGCAGCTTCGGACAGGGTGGGACCCAGTACTTC. It is translated as CASSFGQGGTQYF.